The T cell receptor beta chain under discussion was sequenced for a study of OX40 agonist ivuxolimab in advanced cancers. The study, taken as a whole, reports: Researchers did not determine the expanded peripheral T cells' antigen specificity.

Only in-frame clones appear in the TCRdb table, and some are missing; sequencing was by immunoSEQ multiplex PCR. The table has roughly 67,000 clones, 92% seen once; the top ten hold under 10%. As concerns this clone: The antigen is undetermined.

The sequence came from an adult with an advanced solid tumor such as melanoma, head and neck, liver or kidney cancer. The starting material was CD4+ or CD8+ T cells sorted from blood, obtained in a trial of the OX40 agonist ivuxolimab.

In DNA, the CDR3 is TGTGCCAGCAGTATCGGGCCGAACTACGAGCAGTACTTC. Amino acid sequence: CASSIGPNYEQYF. The chain recombines TRBV11-3 with TRBJ2-7; D is undetermined. V was cut by 6 bases and J by 3 bases, with 12 bases left in between. This CDR3 spans 13 amino acids. The germline gives CDR1 SGHNT, CDR2 YENEEA.